This TCR beta chain originates from a study of blood T cell repertoires in COVID-19. The CDR3 extends over 17 amino acids. CDR1 and CDR2 from the germline V gene are DFQATT and SNEGSKA (reference sequence). Trimming took off 3 bases at V and 5 bases at J, with 26 bases between the two ends. The assay was immunoSEQ multiplex PCR, and TCRdb's table has in-frame clones only and misses some. The data hold some 80,000 clones, with approximately 80% observed a single time. The sample comprised peripheral blood. The rearrangement links TRBV20-1 to TRBJ2-7; D may be TRBD2 (5 bases). This receptor was taken from a woman between 65 and 79 years old with acute or convalescent COVID-19. CDR3 DNA sequence: TGCAGTGCTAGTATCAATGGATTGGGCGGGTTGGGCGACGAGCAGTACTTC. Translated, it gives CSASINGLGGLGDEQYF.